A single sample is the source of the 28 T cell receptor beta chains below, sequenced in a study of breast tumors, draining lymph nodes, adjacent tissues. Axillary draining lymph nodes of breast cancer patients supplied the node samples. Each CDR3 protein is one row after TCRdb ran MiXCR on the multiplex PCR reads. Of 85,000 to 130,000 distinct CDR3 sequences in the sample, less than 40% were seen once. Sequenced sample: axillary lymph node tissue. These receptors originate from a female donor with breast cancer. Some clones in this sample may be carry-over from other donors' samples.

Many counts were recorded for this clonotype. The chain recombines TRBV9 with TRBJ2-5, with 10 bases that match TRBD1. The CDR3 sequence is 14 residues long. Trimming took 0 bases from V and 7 from J; bases not matched to a gene: 3. Germline lookup yields CDR1 SGDLS and CDR2 YYNGEE. The CDR3 is CASSVVGQGGTQYF. The DNA for the CDR3 is TGTGCCAGCAGCGTAGTAGGACAGGGGGGGACCCAGTACTTC.

This clonotype has ten or more counts. The V gene is TRBV5-1, the J gene TRBJ1-4, with 7 bases fitting TRBD1. Germline V gene data show CDR1 as SGHRS and CDR2 as YFSETQ. The CDR3 runs to 13 residues. V lost 0 bases and J lost 8; bases outside the gene matches: 1. This CDR3 is CASSLVGQEKLFF. The CDR3 nucleotides read TGCGCCAGCAGCTTGGTGGGACAGGAAAAACTGTTTTTT.

As to this clonotype: A much larger clone sits a single nucleotide away, making a read error possible. J is TRBJ2-1 and V is TRBV18; weak D call: TRBD2 (6 bases). The CDR3 sequence is 16 residues long. Germline V lookup: CDR1 KGHSH, CDR2 LQKENI. V dropped 1 base and J dropped 5 bases, with 15 bases sitting between them. The CDR3 DNA reads TGTGCCAGCTCACCACTCGGGAGAGGAGTTAACAATGAGCAGTTCTTC. It is translated as CASSPLGRGVNNEQFF.

This clonotype was observed a few times. This may be a read error: a much more frequent sequence differs by one nucleotide. J is TRBJ2-5 and V is TRBV11-2; 9 bases fit TRBD1. Looked up from germline, CDR1 is SGHAT and CDR2 is FQNNGV. Trimming at V came to 4 bases and at J to 5 bases, leaving 8 bases not matched to a gene. The CDR3 consists of 15 residues. CDR3 amino acids: CASSSWTGALETQYF. CDR3 in DNA: TGTGCCAGCAGCTCATGGACAGGGGCTCTCGAGACCCAGTACTTC.

Ten or more counts support this clonotype. This chain connects TRBV20-1 to TRBJ2-1; 7 nucleotides match TRBD2. Germline CDR1 reads DFQATT; CDR2 reads SNEGSKA (reference sequence). After removal of 6 bases from V and 5 bases from J, the junction contained 16 bases not matched to a gene. The length of the CDR3 is 16 residues. The CDR3 region is CSATPGGSGKDNEQFF. In nucleotides, the CDR3 is TGCAGTGCCACCCCCGGGGGGAGCGGGAAAGACAATGAGCAGTTCTTC.

Many counts were recorded for this clonotype. The chain combines TRBV2 with TRBJ1-2; 7 bases are shared with TRBD1. V dropped 6 bases and J dropped 3; count of bases not matched to a gene: 10. Germline V gene data show CDR1 as SNHLY and CDR2 as FYNNEI. The CDR3 contains 15 residues. DNA of the CDR3: TGTGCCAGCAGATTACAGGGGTTTTCTTACTATGGCTACACCTTC. This encodes CASRLQGFSYYGYTF.

This clonotype was seen ten or more times. This chain uses TRBV5-5 with TRBJ1-2; no firm D call. Germline values: CDR1 SGHKS, CDR2 YYEKEE (reference sequence). The CDR3 runs 13 residues. Trimming removed 4 bases at V and 2 bases at J, with 9 bases between. The CDR3 DNA is TGTGCCAGCAGCCGACTCGCGAACTATGGCTACACCTTC. Translation: CASSRLANYGYTF.

This clonotype was seen ten or more times. The chain carries TRBV9 and TRBJ1-3; 7 bases agree with TRBD1. The length of the CDR3 is 15 residues. Germline V gene data show CDR1 as SGDLS and CDR2 as YYNGEE. The ends lost 4 bases at V and 0 bases at J; junction bases unmatched: 4. The CDR3 loop is CASSIGQDSGNTIYF. The DNA of the CDR3 is TGTGCCAGCAGCATCGGACAGGACTCTGGAAACACCATATATTTT.

The chain combines TRBV30 with TRBJ2-2; 7 nucleotides align to TRBD1. Trimming removed 0 bases from V and 2 bases from J; junction bases left unmatched: 3. The V gene's germline CDR1 is GTSNPN and CDR2 SVGIG (reference sequence). CDR3 length: 15 residues. This chain's CDR3 is CAWSVTGANTGELFF. The CDR3 DNA reads as TGTGCCTGGAGTGTAACAGGGGCTAACACCGGGGAGCTGTTTTTT.

This clonotype was counted at least ten times. The gene calls are TRBV4-2 and TRBJ2-3; TRBD1 or TRBD2 may be the D gene (6 bases each). Per the germline V gene, CDR1 is LGHNA and CDR2 is YNFKEQ. Trimming pared 4 bases from V and 5 bases from J, leaving 16 bases between. The length of the CDR3 is 15 residues. The CDR3 protein is CASSLPGARGDTQYF. CDR3 in DNA: TGTGCCAGCAGCCTCCCGGGGGCCCGAGGAGATACGCAGTATTTT.

This clonotype was counted at least ten times. The chain combines TRBV20-1 with TRBJ2-3; weak D call: TRBD2 (7 bases). Trimming left V 3 bases short and J 2 bases short, with 12 bases between. Per the germline V gene, CDR1 is DFQATT and CDR2 is SNEGSKA (reference sequence). The CDR3 sequence is 14 residues long. CDR3 residues: CSASLGGHTDTQYF. CDR3 coding DNA: TGCAGTGCTAGCCTCGGGGGGCACACAGATACGCAGTATTTT.

The V gene is TRBV5-1, the J gene TRBJ1-1, with D possibly matching TRBD1 (6 bases). V lost 4 bases, J lost 1 base, and 11 bases lay in between. Per germline, CDR1 SGHRS and CDR2 YFSETQ. The CDR3 length is 14 residues. CDR3 loop: CASSPGHQNTEAFF. For the CDR3, the DNA is TGCGCCAGCAGCCCGGGACATCAGAACACTGAAGCTTTCTTT. The full variable domain, completed using reference TRBV5-1 and TRBJ1-1, is KAGVTQTPRYLIKTRGQQVTLSCSPISGHRSVSWYQQTPGQGLQFLFEYFSETQRNKGNFPGRFSGRQFSNSRSEMNVSTLELGDSALYLCASSPGHQNTEAFFGQGTRLTVV.

Ten or more counts support this clonotype. CDR3 DNA sequence: TGTGCCACCAGTGATAGAAAGAGGGCGTACAATGAGCAGTTCTTC. Protein sequence: CATSDRKRAYNEQFF. The chain joins TRBV24-1 to TRBJ2-1; tentative D call: TRBD2 (5 bases). Germline CDR1 and CDR2: KGHDR and SFDVKD. Trimming shortened V by 3 bases and J by 4 bases, and 12 bases separated the two germline ends. The CDR3 is 15 amino acids.

This clonotype was counted ten times or more. This chain links TRBV4-1 with TRBJ1-4; no reliable D call. Germline assignment: CDR1 MGHRA and CDR2 YSYEKL. The CDR3 loop spans 14 amino acids. Deletions cut 3 bases from V and 8 bases from J, with 13 bases between. CDR3 sequence: CASSHTTIDEKLFF. The CDR3 DNA reads TGCGCCAGCAGCCACACCACAATCGACGAAAAACTGTTTTTT.

For this clonotype: A much larger clone is a single base away; this may be a read error. The V call is TRBV5-1, the J call TRBJ1-5; perhaps TRBD1 as D (5 bases). Trimming took 0 bases from V and 10 from J, leaving 14 bases between them. CDR1 is SGHRS, CDR2 YFSETQ, per germline. This CDR3 contains 14 residues. CDR3 residues: CASSLGGVGHPQHF. Here the CDR3 DNA reads TGCGCCAGCAGCTTGGGAGGGGTGGGGCACCCCCAGCATTTT.

This clonotype occurred many times. V and J are TRBV7-8 and TRBJ1-1; D is perhaps TRBD1 (6 bases). Per the germline V gene, CDR1 is SGHVS and CDR2 is FQNEAQ. CDR3 length equals 14 residues. V lost 1 base and J 4 bases, leaving 10 bases between the germline ends. This CDR3 reads CASSLGSGATEAFF. The CDR3 DNA is TGTGCCAGCAGCTTAGGATCGGGGGCCACTGAAGCTTTCTTT. The complete variable domain, with remaining parts taken from reference TRBV7-8 and TRBJ1-1, reads GAGVSQSPRYKVAKRGQDVALRCDPISGHVSLFWYQQALGQGPEFLTYFQNEAQLDKSGLPSDRFFAERPEGSVSTLKIQRTQQEDSAVYLCASSLGSGATEAFFGQGTRLTVV.

This clonotype was counted ten times or more. This chain joins TRBV3-1 and TRBJ2-1, with TRBD2 identical over 12 bases. CDR3 length: 15 residues. The V gene end was trimmed by 2 bases and the J gene end by 9 bases; junction bases not matched to a gene: 5. The germline CDR1 and CDR2 sequences are LGHDT and YNNKEL (reference sequence). The CDR3, as DNA: TGTGCCAGCAGCCAACTAGCGGGAGGGGTAATTGAGCAGTTCTTC. Its protein product is CASSQLAGGVIEQFF.

The table lists this clonotype with many counts. The rearrangement joins TRBV12-3 or TRBV12-4 to TRBJ1-5, with D possibly TRBD1 on 5 matching bases. The V end was cut by 1 base, the J end by 0 bases, with 7 bases between. The CDR3 is 15 amino acids. The CDR3 here is CASSLEGNSNQPQHF. Here the CDR3 DNA reads TGTGCCAGCAGTTTAGAGGGGAATAGCAATCAGCCCCAGCATTTT.

This clonotype was detected many times. The V gene is TRBV6-5, the J gene TRBJ2-7; TRBD2 matches at 7 bases. J gave up 5 bases and V 5 bases, and 15 bases lay outside the gene matches. This CDR3 spans 16 amino acids. The germline V gene encodes CDR1 MNHEY and CDR2 SVGAGI. The CDR3 reads CASSPLQGGHSHEQYF. In nucleotides, the CDR3 is TGTGCCAGCAGTCCCCTCCAGGGAGGGCATTCCCACGAGCAGTACTTC.

This clonotype was recorded only once. The junction does not match germline at one end; this may be a read error. This chain joins TRBV7-2 and TRBJ2-5; D not resolved. The CDR3 contains 16 residues. Germline values: CDR1 SGHTA, CDR2 FQGNSA. The CDR3 bases are TGTGCCAGCAGCAGAGTTTGGACCGGGTTTCTAGAGGCCCAGTACTTC. It encodes CASSRVWTGFLEAQYF.

This clonotype was picked up many times. This chain connects TRBV30 to TRBJ1-5, with 7 bases aligning to TRBD1. The trim removed 1 base at V and 0 bases at J, leaving 9 bases unmatched. The CDR3 runs 17 residues. Looked up from germline, CDR1 is GTSNPN and CDR2 is SVGIG (reference sequence). This CDR3 reads CAWSADRTSYSNQPQHF. The CDR3 nucleotides are TGTGCCTGGAGTGCGGACAGGACCTCCTATAGCAATCAGCCCCAGCATTTT.

The table lists this clonotype with a few counts. The chain carries TRBV6-6 and TRBJ1-1; D possibly corresponds to TRBD1 (5 bases). V lost 6 bases and J lost 7, with 15 bases in between. The germline CDR1 and CDR2 sequences are MNHNY and SVGAGI (reference sequence). The CDR3 runs to 13 residues. As DNA, the CDR3 is TGTGCCAGCAGCTTCCCAGGGACGATTGAAGCTTTCTTT. It specifies CASSFPGTIEAFF.

This clonotype occurred many times. The chain employs TRBV20-1 and TRBJ2-7, with TRBD2 identical over 13 bases. The CDR3 consists of 19 residues. The germline V gene encodes CDR1 DFQATT and CDR2 SNEGSKA (reference sequence). Trimming at V came to 6 bases and at J to 3 bases, leaving 20 bases not matched to a gene. The CDR3 DNA is TGCAGTGCGTCCACCTCCGGGACTAGCGGGATAGGCGAAGGCTACGAGCAGTACTTC. Protein: CSASTSGTSGIGEGYEQYF.

About this clonotype: A much larger clone differs by one base, so this may be a read error. The J gene is TRBJ2-1, the V gene TRBV6-2 or TRBV6-3; 11 bases line up with TRBD2. In germline, CDR1 is MNHEY, CDR2 SVGEGT. The CDR3 extends over 12 amino acids. Trimming took 5 bases from V and 12 from J; bases not matched to a gene: 3. Written as DNA, the CDR3 is TGTGCCAGCAGTCGACTAGCGGGAATGCAGTTCTTC. It yields the protein CASSRLAGMQFF.

In the case of this clonotype: A much larger clonotype is one base distant, so this may be a read error. This chain uses TRBV6-1 with TRBJ1-2; tentatively, D is TRBD1 (6 bases). This CDR3 is 13 amino acids long. Germline V gene lookup returns CDR1 MNHNS and CDR2 SASEGT. The V and J ends lost 5 bases and 5 bases respectively, with 12 bases between them. This chain's CDR3 is CASSQKGHYGYTF. In DNA form, the CDR3 reads TGTGCCAGCAGTCAAAAGGGACATTATGGCTACACCTTC.

The chain employs TRBV7-9 and TRBJ2-1; perhaps TRBD1 as D (8 bases). Trimming took 4 bases from V and 4 from J, leaving 14 bases between them. The CDR3 consists of 15 residues. Germline CDR1 and CDR2: SEHNR and FQNEAQ (reference sequence). The CDR3 reads CASSSQGGPYNEQFF. The CDR3 DNA follows: TGTGCCAGCAGCTCACAGGGGGGGCCGTACAATGAGCAGTTCTTC.

V gene TRBV25-1 combines with J gene TRBJ2-7; 7 bases line up with TRBD1. CDR3 size: 13 residues. Germline CDR1 and CDR2: MGHDK and SYGVNS. Losses at the gene ends were 11 bases for V and 1 base for J; bases not matched to a gene: 8. CDR3 DNA sequence: TGTGCCCAGACAGGGTGGGGATCCTACGAGCAGTACTTC. Encoded protein: CAQTGWGSYEQYF.

This clonotype has ten or more counts. CDR3 coding DNA: TGTGCCAGCAGAGAGAGGAGCGGAGGGAGCTCCTACGAGCAGTACTTC. Protein sequence: CASRERSGGSSYEQYF. The chain recombines TRBV2 with TRBJ2-7, with a possible D match to TRBD2 (6 bases). Trimming removed 6 bases at V and 0 bases at J, with 18 bases between. Per germline, CDR1 SNHLY and CDR2 FYNNEI. The length of the CDR3 is 16 residues.